Each of the 27 T cell receptor beta chains below was sequenced from the same sample in a study of blood T cell repertoires in COVID-19. Using immunoSEQ multiplex PCR, the repertoire was profiled, and TCRdb retains in-frame clones only, with some absent. The table records over 90,000 clones, roughly 89% of them present only once. The sample taken for sequencing was peripheral blood. These receptors all come from a woman older than 75 in a cohort sampled during active COVID-19.

The chain employs TRBV4-1 and TRBJ2-5, with D perhaps TRBD1 (6 bases). CDR1 and CDR2 from the germline V gene are MGHRA and YSYEKL. With 2 bases removed from V and 5 bases from J, the gap between germline ends came to 12 bases. This CDR3 has 14 amino acids. CDR3 nucleotide sequence: TGCGCCAGCAGCCAATCCCAGCAGGGGGAGACCCAGTACTTC. Protein product: CASSQSQQGETQYF.

The V call is TRBV28, the J call TRBJ2-1; 10 nucleotides match TRBD2. Germline V gene sequence: CDR1 MDHEN, CDR2 SYDVKM. V trimming: 7 bases; J trimming: 4 bases; junction bases outside the gene matches: 4. The CDR3 spans 14 residues. CDR3 protein: CASTRTSGYNEQFF. The CDR3 DNA reads TGTGCCAGCACCCGGACTAGCGGATACAATGAGCAGTTCTTC.

This chain links TRBV5-1 with TRBJ2-7; 7 nucleotides match TRBD1. Germline V CDR1 and CDR2: SGHRS, YFSETQ. The V gene end was trimmed by 1 base and the J gene end by 1 base; junction bases not matched to a gene: 11. The CDR3 is 17 residues long. In DNA, the CDR3 is TGCGCCAGCAGCTTGATGCCGGGACAGCGGAAATCCTACGAGCAGTACTTC. Translation: CASSLMPGQRKSYEQYF.

This clone was seen once. The rearrangement uses TRBV5-5 and TRBJ2-7; D possibly corresponds to TRBD1 (5 bases). The CDR3 has 14 amino acids. CDR1 SGHKS and CDR2 YYEKEE come from the germline V gene (reference sequence). V shed 0 bases and J shed 3 bases, with 10 bases lying between them. DNA for the CDR3: TGTGCCAGCAGCTTGGCTTTGGACATCTACGAGCAGTACTTC. Encoded protein: CASSLALDIYEQYF.

CDR3 sequence: CASSFPQAGNTIYF. CDR3 sequence (DNA): TGTGCCAGCAGCTTCCCCCAGGCTGGAAACACCATATATTTT. The rearrangement uses TRBV7-9 and TRBJ1-3; no reliable D call. Germline loops: CDR1 SEHNR, CDR2 FQNEAQ (reference sequence). The germline V and J ends were trimmed by 3 bases and 2 bases, with 8 bases remaining between them. CDR3 length: 14 amino acids.

This chain connects TRBV24-1 to TRBJ2-1; D is unclear. V dropped 5 bases and J dropped 5 bases, with 12 bases sitting between them. The CDR3 consists of 14 residues. CDR1 is KGHDR and CDR2 is SFDVKD in the germline V gene. The DNA of the CDR3 is TGTGCCACCAGTGGTAGAGCTCCCGACAATGAGCAGTTCTTC. Protein product: CATSGRAPDNEQFF.

This chain links TRBV2 with TRBJ1-1, with TRBD1 as a possible D gene (5 bases). Trimming took off 8 bases at V and 0 bases at J, with 16 bases between the two ends. The CDR3 is 15 amino acids. Germline V gene data show CDR1 as SNHLY and CDR2 as FYNNEI. CDR3 amino acids: CASQGGFAVNTEAFF. DNA of the CDR3: TGTGCCAGCCAGGGTGGGTTCGCAGTGAACACTGAAGCTTTCTTT.

The chain is built from TRBV28 and TRBJ2-7; D is possibly TRBD1 (7 bases). Trimming took off 9 bases at V and 2 bases at J, with 14 bases between the two ends. The CDR3 length is 13 residues. Germline assignment: CDR1 MDHEN and CDR2 SYDVKM. CDR3 nucleotides: TGTGCCAGTGGGGGGACAGCGCCCTACGAGCAGTACTTC. This encodes CASGGTAPYEQYF.

The chain couples TRBV5-1 to TRBJ2-3; D is perhaps TRBD2 (7 bases). The CDR3 length is 16 residues. The V gene's germline CDR1 is SGHRS and CDR2 YFSETQ. Trimming removed 2 bases from V and 3 bases from J, with 16 bases in between. The CDR3 sequence: CASSLGRGANTDTQYF. The DNA of the CDR3 is TGCGCCAGCAGCTTAGGTCGGGGGGCTAATACAGATACGCAGTATTTT.

The rearrangement links TRBV11-2 to TRBJ1-5; no clear D gene. This CDR3 has 15 residues. Between the trimmed V and J ends, which lost 0 bases and 4 bases, there was a span of 10 bases. Germline V lookup: CDR1 SGHAT, CDR2 FQNNGV. CDR3 bases: TGTGCCAGCAGCTTAGATCTCGGAGGGAATCAGCCCCAGCATTTT. It translates to CASSLDLGGNQPQHF.

The gene calls are TRBV7-3 and TRBJ2-6, with 8 bases lining up with TRBD1. J gave up 0 bases and V 5 bases, and 12 bases lay outside the gene matches. This CDR3 contains 19 residues. From germline, CDR1 is SGHTA and CDR2 FQGTGA. The CDR3 DNA reads as TGTGCCAGCAGCCCCACGCCCCAGGGGGCCAGCTCTGGGGCCAACGTCCTGACTTTC. Residues: CASSPTPQGASSGANVLTF.

This chain joins TRBV21-1 and TRBJ2-1; the table calls TRBD2, which could not be checked here. TRBV21-1 is given as a pseudogene. CDR3 length equals 17 residues. The CDR3 region is CASTFGTSGRRESEQFF. CDR3 DNA: TGTGCCAGCACTTTCGGGACTAGCGGGAGGAGGGAGAGTGAGCAGTTCTTC.

The V call is TRBV7-9, the J call TRBJ2-7; 9 bases are a match to TRBD1. This CDR3 is built from 15 residues. Unmatched junction bases numbered 7, after V lost 1 base and J lost 6 bases. The germline CDR1 and CDR2 sequences are SEHNR and FQNEAQ (reference sequence). The CDR3 is CASSLETGGTSEQYF. CDR3 sequence (DNA): TGTGCCAGCAGCTTAGAGACAGGGGGGACCTCCGAGCAGTACTTC.

The chain has TRBV5-1 and TRBJ1-3, with D uncertain. The V and J ends lost 0 bases and 0 bases respectively, with 7 bases between them. This CDR3 region has 15 residues. The V gene's germline CDR1 is SGHRS and CDR2 YFSETQ. Here the CDR3 reads CASSLDRSSGNTIYF. The CDR3 coding sequence is TGCGCCAGCAGCTTGGATCGGTCCTCTGGAAACACCATATATTTT.

This clone occurred a few times. CDR3 sequence reads: CASTISLGRGGEGYGYTF. The DNA for the CDR3 is TGTGCCAGCACCATCTCATTGGGCAGGGGCGGAGAAGGTTATGGCTACACCTTC. The V and J genes are TRBV28 and TRBJ1-2; maybe TRBD1 (6 bases). CDR3 length equals 18 residues. The germline gives CDR1 MDHEN, CDR2 SYDVKM. Trimming took 7 bases from V and 5 from J, leaving 29 bases between them.

This chain links TRBV9 with TRBJ2-5; 13 bases are shared with TRBD2. V was pared by 0 bases and J by 4 bases, with 24 bases of the junction left unmatched. This CDR3 has 23 residues. Germline CDR1 and CDR2: SGDLS and YYNGEE. CDR3 sequence: CASSVEGGGYGGLAGRGGETQYF. The CDR3 DNA reads as TGTGCCAGCAGCGTAGAAGGCGGCGGGTACGGGGGACTAGCGGGGCGAGGGGGAGAGACCCAGTACTTC. The variable domain in full, with the rest retrieved from reference TRBV9 and TRBJ2-5, is DSGVTQTPKHLITATGQRVTLRCSPRSGDLSVYWYQQSLDQGLQFLIQYYNGEERAKGNILERFSAQQFPDLHSELNLSSLELGDSALYFCASSVEGGGYGGLAGRGGETQYFGPGTRLLVL.

This clone was seen a few times. This chain uses TRBV11-2 with TRBJ1-1; D not certain. V shed 0 bases and J shed 11 bases, with 13 bases lying between them. Germline loops: CDR1 SGHAT, CDR2 FQNNGV. The CDR3 has 13 amino acids. Here the CDR3 DNA reads TGTGCCAGCAGCTTAGATGGCGGGGTGTCGGCTTTCTTT. Amino acid sequence: CASSLDGGVSAFF.

The CDR3 protein is CAIMRDPGAGDGYTF. The CDR3 DNA reads as TGTGCCATTATGAGGGACCCAGGGGCAGGGGATGGCTACACCTTC. The J gene is TRBJ1-2, the V gene TRBV5-4; TRBD1 is a possible D gene (6 bases). The CDR3 extends over 15 amino acids. The V and J ends lost 9 bases and 6 bases respectively, with 24 bases between them. Germline loops: CDR1 SGHNT, CDR2 YYREEE (reference sequence).

V and J are TRBV28 and TRBJ2-6, with 11 bases aligning to TRBD2. CDR3 length equals 18 residues. V shed 6 bases and J 6 bases; nucleotides not matched to a gene: 13. CDR1 and CDR2 (germline): MDHEN, SYDVKM. DNA for the CDR3: TGTGCCAGCAGGCCTAGCGGGAGGCAATCCTTAGAGGCCAACGTCCTGACTTTC. The encoded protein is CASRPSGRQSLEANVLTF. Drawing the rest from reference TRBV28 and TRBJ2-6, the complete variable domain is DVKVTQSSRYLVKRTGEKVFLECVQDMDHENMFWYRQDPGLGLRLIYFSYDVKMKEKGDIPEGYSVSREKKERFSLILESASTNQTSMYLCASRPSGRQSLEANVLTFGAGSRLTVL.

The J gene is TRBJ1-2, the V gene TRBV19, with 8 bases fitting TRBD1. In germline, CDR1 is LNHDA, CDR2 SQIVND (reference sequence). This CDR3 has 14 residues. V dropped 8 bases and J dropped 4; count of bases not matched to a gene: 9. This chain's CDR3 is CASALPGGGYGYTF. DNA of the CDR3: TGTGCCAGTGCCCTACCAGGGGGCGGCTATGGCTACACCTTC.

The chain has TRBV18 and TRBJ2-1; 11 bases are a match to TRBD2. The CDR3 is 22 residues long. Losses at the gene ends were 1 base for V and 1 base for J; bases not matched to a gene: 18. CDR1 and CDR2 from the germline V gene are KGHSH and LQKENI. The CDR3 DNA sequence: TGTGCCAGCTCACCACTAGAGACTAGCGGGAAAGGGCTTGGGGGGTCCTACAATGAGCAGTTCTTC. It is translated as CASSPLETSGKGLGGSYNEQFF.

The sample holds a few counts of this clone. CDR3 sequence reads: CASNSGQGGNEQYF. The CDR3 region has the DNA TGCGCCAGCAATTCCGGACAGGGCGGGAACGAGCAGTACTTC. J is TRBJ2-7 and V is TRBV10-1, with TRBD1 identical over 8 bases. Losses at the gene ends were 7 bases for V and 5 bases for J; bases not matched to a gene: 10. This CDR3 comprises 14 residues. Germline V gives CDR1 WNHNN, CDR2 SYGVQD (reference sequence).

The chain recombines TRBV6-5 with TRBJ1-2, with a possible D match to TRBD1 (5 bases). CDR1 is MNHEY, CDR2 SVGAGI, per germline. V lost 6 bases, J lost 6 bases, and 14 bases lay in between. The CDR3 totals 13 residues. DNA for the CDR3: TGTGCCAGCAGGGCTGGGGGGGGAGATGGCTACACCTTC. Its translation is CASRAGGGDGYTF.

J is TRBJ2-1 and V is TRBV7-6; D might be TRBD2 (5 bases). The CDR3 is made up of 16 amino acids. V was pared by 5 bases and J by 0 bases, with 14 bases between. Per germline, CDR1 SGHVS and CDR2 FNYEAQ. For the CDR3, the DNA is TGTGCCAGCAGCCTAACGGGATTGAGCTCCTACAATGAGCAGTTCTTC. It encodes CASSLTGLSSYNEQFF.

The genes are TRBV6-4 and TRBJ1-2, with unresolved D. The CDR3 runs 15 residues. V lost 2 bases and J 5 bases, leaving 15 bases between the germline ends. Germline V gives CDR1 MRHNA, CDR2 SNTAGT. This chain's CDR3 is CASSDRAEASYGYTF. The CDR3 coding sequence is TGTGCCAGCAGTGACAGGGCGGAGGCATCATATGGCTACACCTTC.

The count of this clone is one. The V gene is TRBV19, the J gene TRBJ1-2, with D hard to call. CDR1 and CDR2 from the germline V gene are LNHDA and SQIVND (reference sequence). The CDR3 covers 14 residues. V was cut by 0 bases and J by 4 bases, with 9 bases left in between. The DNA of the CDR3 is TGTGCCAGTAGTATAGACAGGAATCCCTATGGCTACACCTTC. As protein: CASSIDRNPYGYTF.

This clone was seen only once. J is TRBJ2-2 and V is TRBV5-1, with TRBD2 matching 8 bases. CDR1 SGHRS and CDR2 YFSETQ come from the germline V gene. The CDR3 consists of 18 residues. V lost 0 bases and J lost 2; bases outside the gene matches: 9. The chain's CDR3 is CASSLAGGSGANTGELFF. In DNA form, the CDR3 reads TGCGCCAGCAGCTTGGCCGGGGGTAGCGGGGCCAACACCGGGGAGCTGTTTTTT.